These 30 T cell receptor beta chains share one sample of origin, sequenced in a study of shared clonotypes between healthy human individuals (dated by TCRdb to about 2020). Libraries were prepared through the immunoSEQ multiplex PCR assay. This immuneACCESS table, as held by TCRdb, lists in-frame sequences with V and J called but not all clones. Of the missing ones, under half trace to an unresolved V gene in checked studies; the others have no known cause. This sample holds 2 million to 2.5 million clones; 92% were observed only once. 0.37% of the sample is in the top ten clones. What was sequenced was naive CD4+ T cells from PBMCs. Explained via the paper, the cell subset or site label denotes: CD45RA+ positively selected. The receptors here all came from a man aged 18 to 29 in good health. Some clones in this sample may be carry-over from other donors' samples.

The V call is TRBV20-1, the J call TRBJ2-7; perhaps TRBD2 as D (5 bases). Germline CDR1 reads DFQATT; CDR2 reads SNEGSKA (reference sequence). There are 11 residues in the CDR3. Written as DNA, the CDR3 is TGCTCCCCCGGCGGGCCGTACGAGCAGTACTTC. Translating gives CSPGGPYEQYF.

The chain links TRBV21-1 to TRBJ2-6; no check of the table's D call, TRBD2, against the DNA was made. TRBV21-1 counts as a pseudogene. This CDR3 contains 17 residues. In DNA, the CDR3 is TGTGCCAGCAGCAAAGCGCGTAGTTTCTCTGGGGCCAACGTCCTGACTTTC. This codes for CASSKARSFSGANVLTF.

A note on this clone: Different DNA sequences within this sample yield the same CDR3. DNA of the CDR3: TGTGCCAGCAGCGTAGCTACCGAAACCTACAATGAGCAGTTCTTC. Translating gives CASSVATETYNEQFF. V gene TRBV9 combines with J gene TRBJ2-1, with D hard to call. There are 15 residues in the CDR3. V shed 0 bases and J shed 2 bases, with 9 bases lying between them. The germline CDR1 and CDR2 sequences are SGDLS and YYNGEE.

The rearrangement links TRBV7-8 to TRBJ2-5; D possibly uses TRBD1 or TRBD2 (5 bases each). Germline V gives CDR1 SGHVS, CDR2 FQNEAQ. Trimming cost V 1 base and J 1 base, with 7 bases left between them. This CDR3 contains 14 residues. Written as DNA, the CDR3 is TGTGCCAGCAGCTTAGGGGGACGCCAAGAGACCCAGTACTTC. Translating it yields CASSLGGRQETQYF. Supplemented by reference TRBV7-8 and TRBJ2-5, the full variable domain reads GAGVSQSPRYKVAKRGQDVALRCDPISGHVSLFWYQQALGQGPEFLTYFQNEAQLDKSGLPSDRFFAERPEGSVSTLKIQRTQQEDSAVYLCASSLGGRQETQYFGPGTRLLVL.

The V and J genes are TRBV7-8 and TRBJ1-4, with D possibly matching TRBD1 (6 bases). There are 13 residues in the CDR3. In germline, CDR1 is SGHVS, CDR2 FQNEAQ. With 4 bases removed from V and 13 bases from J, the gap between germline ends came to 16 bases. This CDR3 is CASSSRQDLTLFF. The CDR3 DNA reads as TGTGCCAGCAGCTCGAGACAGGACTTAACACTGTTTTTT.

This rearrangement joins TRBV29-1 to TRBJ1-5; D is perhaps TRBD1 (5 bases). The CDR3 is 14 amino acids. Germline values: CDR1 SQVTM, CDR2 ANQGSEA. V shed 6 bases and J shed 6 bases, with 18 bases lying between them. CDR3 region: CSVKPGGGTQPQHF. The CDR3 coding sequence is TGCAGCGTAAAACCGGGCGGGGGGACTCAGCCCCAGCATTTT.

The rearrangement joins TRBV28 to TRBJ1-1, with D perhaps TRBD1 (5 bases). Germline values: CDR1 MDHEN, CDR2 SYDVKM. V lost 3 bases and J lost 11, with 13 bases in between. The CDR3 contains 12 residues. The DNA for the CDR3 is TGTGCCAGCAGTTTTAAGGGGTCGTACGCTTTCTTT. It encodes CASSFKGSYAFF.

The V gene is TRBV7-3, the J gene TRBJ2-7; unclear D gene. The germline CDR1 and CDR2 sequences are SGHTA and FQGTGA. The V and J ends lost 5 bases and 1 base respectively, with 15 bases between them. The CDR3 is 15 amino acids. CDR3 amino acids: CASSPQDRPSYEQYF. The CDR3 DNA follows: TGTGCCAGCAGCCCCCAGGACCGCCCATCCTACGAGCAGTACTTC.

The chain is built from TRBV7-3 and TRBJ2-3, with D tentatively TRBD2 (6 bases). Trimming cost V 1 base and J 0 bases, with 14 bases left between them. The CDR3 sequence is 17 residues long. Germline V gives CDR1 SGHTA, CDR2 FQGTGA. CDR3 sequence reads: CASSLSGSRGSTDTQYF. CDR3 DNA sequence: TGTGCCAGCAGCTTAAGCGGCTCCCGGGGGAGCACAGATACGCAGTATTTT. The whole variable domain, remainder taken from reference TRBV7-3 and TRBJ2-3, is GAGVSQTPSNKVTEKGKYVELRCDPISGHTALYWYRQSLGQGPEFLIYFQGTGAADDSGLPNDRFFAVRPEGSVSTLKIQRTERGDSAVYLCASSLSGSRGSTDTQYFGPGTRLTVL.

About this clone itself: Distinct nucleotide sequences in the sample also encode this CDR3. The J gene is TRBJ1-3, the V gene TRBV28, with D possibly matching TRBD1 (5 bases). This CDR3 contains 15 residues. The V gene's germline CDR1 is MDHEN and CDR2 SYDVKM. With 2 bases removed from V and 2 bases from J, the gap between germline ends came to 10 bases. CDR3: CASSLPQGAGNTIYF. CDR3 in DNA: TGTGCCAGCAGTTTACCCCAGGGTGCTGGAAACACCATATATTTT.

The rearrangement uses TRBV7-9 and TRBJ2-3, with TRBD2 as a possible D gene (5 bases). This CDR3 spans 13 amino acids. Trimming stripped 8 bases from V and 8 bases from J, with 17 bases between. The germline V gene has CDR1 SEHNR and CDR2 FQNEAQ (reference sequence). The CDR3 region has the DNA TGTGCCAGCCCTAGCTCCCAAGGAAGTACGCAGTATTTT. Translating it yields CASPSSQGSTQYF.

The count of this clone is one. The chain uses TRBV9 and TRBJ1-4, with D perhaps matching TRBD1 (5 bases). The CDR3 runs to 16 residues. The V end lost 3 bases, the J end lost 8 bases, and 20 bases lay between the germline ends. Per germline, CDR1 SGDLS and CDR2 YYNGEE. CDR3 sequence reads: CASSGGPGRALEKLFF. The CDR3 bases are TGTGCCAGCAGCGGAGGCCCTGGCAGGGCTTTAGAAAAACTGTTTTTT.

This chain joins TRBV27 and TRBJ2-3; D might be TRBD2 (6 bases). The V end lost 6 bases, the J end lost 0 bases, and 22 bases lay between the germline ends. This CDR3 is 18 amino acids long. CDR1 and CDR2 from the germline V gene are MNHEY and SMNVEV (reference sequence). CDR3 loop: CASSFRAGISSSTDTQYF. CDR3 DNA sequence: TGTGCCAGCAGCTTTCGTGCGGGGATATCTTCTAGCACAGATACGCAGTATTTT.

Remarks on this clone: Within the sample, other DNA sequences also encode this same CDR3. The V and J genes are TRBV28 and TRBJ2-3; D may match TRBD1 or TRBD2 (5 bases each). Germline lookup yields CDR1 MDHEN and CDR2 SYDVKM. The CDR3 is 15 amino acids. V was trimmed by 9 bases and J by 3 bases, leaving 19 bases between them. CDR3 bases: TGTGCCAGTATTGGGGCAGGGACCTTAACAGATACGCAGTATTTT. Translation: CASIGAGTLTDTQYF.

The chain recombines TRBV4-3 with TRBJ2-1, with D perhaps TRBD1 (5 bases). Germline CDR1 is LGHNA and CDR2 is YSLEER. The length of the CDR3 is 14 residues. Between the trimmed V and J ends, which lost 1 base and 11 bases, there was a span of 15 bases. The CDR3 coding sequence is TGCGCCAGCAGCCAAGTAAGTGGGGCTACACAGCAGTTCTTC. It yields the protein CASSQVSGATQQFF.

In DNA, the CDR3 is TGTGCCAGCAGCTTACAGGGACAGGGTCGGGGAAAACTGTTTTTT. Residues: CASSLQGQGRGKLFF. This rearrangement joins TRBV11-1 to TRBJ1-4; 9 bases line up with TRBD1. Germline V gene sequence: CDR1 SGHAT, CDR2 FQDESV (reference sequence). With 2 bases clipped from V and 10 bases from J, the junction kept 8 bases outside the gene matches. The CDR3 length is 15 residues.

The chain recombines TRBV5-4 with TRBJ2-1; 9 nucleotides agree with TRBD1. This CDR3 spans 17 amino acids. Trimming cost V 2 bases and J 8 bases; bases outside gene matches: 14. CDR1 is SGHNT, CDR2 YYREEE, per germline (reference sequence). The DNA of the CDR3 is TGTGCCAGCAGCTTTTTACAGGGGGCGGGGAGTAGAGATGAGCAGTTCTTC. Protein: CASSFLQGAGSRDEQFF.

The CDR3 here is CASSLEAVREKLFF. The CDR3 nucleotides read TGTGCCAGCAGCTTAGAGGCCGTCCGGGAAAAACTGTTTTTT. The chain is built from TRBV7-2 and TRBJ1-4, with D unclear. Germline V CDR1 and CDR2: SGHTA, FQGNSA. This CDR3 region has 14 residues. V lost 1 base and J 8 bases, leaving 11 bases between the germline ends. Supplemented by reference TRBV7-2 and TRBJ1-4, the full variable domain reads GAGVSQSPSNKVTEKGKDVELRCDPISGHTALYWYRQSLGQGLEFLIYFQGNSAPDKSGLPSDRFSAERTGGSVSTLTIQRTQQEDSAVYLCASSLEAVREKLFFGSGTQLSVL.

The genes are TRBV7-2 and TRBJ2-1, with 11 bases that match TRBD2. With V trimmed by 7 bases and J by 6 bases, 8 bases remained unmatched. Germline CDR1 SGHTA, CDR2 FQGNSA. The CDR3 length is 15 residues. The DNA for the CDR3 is TGTGCCAGCAACCAAAAAGGACTAGCGGGCAATGAGCAGTTCTTC. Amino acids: CASNQKGLAGNEQFF.

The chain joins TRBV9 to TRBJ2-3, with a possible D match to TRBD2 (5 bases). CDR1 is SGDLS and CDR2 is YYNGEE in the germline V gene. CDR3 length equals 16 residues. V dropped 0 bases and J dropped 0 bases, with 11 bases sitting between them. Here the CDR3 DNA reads TGTGCCAGCAGCGTAGTGAGCGGATCTAGCACAGATACGCAGTATTTT. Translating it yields CASSVVSGSSTDTQYF.

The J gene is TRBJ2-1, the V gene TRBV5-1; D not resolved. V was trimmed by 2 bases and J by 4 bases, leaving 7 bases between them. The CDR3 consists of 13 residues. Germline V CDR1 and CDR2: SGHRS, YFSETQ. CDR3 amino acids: CASSFPPYNEQFF. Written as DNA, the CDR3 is TGCGCCAGCAGCTTCCCTCCTTACAATGAGCAGTTCTTC.

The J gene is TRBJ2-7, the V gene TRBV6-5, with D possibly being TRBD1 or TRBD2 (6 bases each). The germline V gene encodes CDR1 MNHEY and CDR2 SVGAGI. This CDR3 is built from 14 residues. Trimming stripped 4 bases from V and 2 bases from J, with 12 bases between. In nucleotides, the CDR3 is TGTGCCAGCAGTTCGTGGAGGGGGACCTACGAGCAGTACTTC. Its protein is CASSSWRGTYEQYF.

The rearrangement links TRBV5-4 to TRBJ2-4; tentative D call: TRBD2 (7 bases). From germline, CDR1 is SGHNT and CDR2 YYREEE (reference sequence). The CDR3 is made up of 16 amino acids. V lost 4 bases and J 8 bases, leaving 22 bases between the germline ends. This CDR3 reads CASSPLGGGRGDIQYF. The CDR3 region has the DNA TGTGCCAGCAGCCCTCTGGGGGGCGGGAGAGGGGACATTCAGTACTTC.

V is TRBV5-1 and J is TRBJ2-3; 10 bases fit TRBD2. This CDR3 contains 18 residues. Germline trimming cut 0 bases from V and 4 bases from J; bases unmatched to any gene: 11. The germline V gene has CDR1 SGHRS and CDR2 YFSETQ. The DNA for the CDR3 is TGCGCCAGCAGCTTGGCCCCAGCGGGAGGGTCCGGGGCAGATACGCAGTATTTT. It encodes CASSLAPAGGSGADTQYF.

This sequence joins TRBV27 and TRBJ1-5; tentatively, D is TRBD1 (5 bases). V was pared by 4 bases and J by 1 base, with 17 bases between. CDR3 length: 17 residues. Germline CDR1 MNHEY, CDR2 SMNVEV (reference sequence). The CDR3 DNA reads TGTGCCAGCAGTTCCGGGGGAAGGGATGGGAGCAATCAGCCCCAGCATTTT. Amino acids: CASSSGGRDGSNQPQHF.

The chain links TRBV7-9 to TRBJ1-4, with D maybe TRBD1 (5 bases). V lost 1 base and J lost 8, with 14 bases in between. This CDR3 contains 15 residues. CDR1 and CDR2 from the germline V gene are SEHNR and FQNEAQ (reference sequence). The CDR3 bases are TGTGCCAGCAGCTTAGATCCCCTGCGGGGCGAAAAACTGTTTTTT. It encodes CASSLDPLRGEKLFF.

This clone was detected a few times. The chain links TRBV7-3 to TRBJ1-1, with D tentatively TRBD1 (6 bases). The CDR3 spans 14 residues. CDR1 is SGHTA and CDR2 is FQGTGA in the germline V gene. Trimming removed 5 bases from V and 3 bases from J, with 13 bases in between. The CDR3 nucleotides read TGTGCCAGCAGCACTACAGGGTCAGACACTGAAGCTTTCTTT. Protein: CASSTTGSDTEAFF. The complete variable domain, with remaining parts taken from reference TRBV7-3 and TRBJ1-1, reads GAGVSQTPSNKVTEKGKYVELRCDPISGHTALYWYRQSLGQGPEFLIYFQGTGAADDSGLPNDRFFAVRPEGSVSTLKIQRTERGDSAVYLCASSTTGSDTEAFFGQGTRLTVV.

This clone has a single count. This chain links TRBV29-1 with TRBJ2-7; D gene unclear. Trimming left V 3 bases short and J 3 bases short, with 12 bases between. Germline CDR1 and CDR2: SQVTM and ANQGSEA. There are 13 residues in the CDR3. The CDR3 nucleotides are TGCAGCGTTGAGGCCCAACCTGGCTACGAGCAGTACTTC. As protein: CSVEAQPGYEQYF.

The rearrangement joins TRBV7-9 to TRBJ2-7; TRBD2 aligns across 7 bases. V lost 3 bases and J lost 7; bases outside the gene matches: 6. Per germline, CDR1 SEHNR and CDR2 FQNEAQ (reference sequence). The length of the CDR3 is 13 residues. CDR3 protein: CASSFAGVTEQYF. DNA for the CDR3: TGTGCCAGCAGCTTTGCGGGGGTTACGGAGCAGTACTTC.

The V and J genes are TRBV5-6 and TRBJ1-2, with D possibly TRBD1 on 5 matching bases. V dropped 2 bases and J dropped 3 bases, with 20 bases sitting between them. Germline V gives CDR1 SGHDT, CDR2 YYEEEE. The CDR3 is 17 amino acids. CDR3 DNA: TGTGCCAGCAGCTTATGGGGCGGCCCCAGGGTGGACTATGGCTACACCTTC. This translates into CASSLWGGPRVDYGYTF.